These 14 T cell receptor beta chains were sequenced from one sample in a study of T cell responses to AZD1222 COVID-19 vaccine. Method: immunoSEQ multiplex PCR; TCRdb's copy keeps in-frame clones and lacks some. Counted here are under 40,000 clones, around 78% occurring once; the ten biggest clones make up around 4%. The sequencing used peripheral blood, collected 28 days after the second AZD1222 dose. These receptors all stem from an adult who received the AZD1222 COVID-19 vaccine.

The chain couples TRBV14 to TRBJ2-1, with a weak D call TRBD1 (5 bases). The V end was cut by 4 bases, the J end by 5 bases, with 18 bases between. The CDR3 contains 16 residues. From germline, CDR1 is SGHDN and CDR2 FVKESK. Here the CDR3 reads CASSLPGQGSNNEQFF. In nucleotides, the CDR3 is TGTGCCAGCAGCCTCCCAGGGCAGGGAAGTAACAATGAGCAGTTCTTC.

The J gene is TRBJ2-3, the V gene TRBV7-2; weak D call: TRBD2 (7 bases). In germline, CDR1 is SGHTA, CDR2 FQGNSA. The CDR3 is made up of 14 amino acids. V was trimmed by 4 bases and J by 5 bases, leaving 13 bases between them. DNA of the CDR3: TGTGCCAGCAGCTACGGGGGGCGGATAGATACGCAGTATTTT. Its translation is CASSYGGRIDTQYF.

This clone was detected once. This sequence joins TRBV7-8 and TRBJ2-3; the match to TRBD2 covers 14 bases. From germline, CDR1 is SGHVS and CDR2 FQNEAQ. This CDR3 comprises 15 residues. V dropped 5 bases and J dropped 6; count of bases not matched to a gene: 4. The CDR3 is CASSLGLAGGDTQYF. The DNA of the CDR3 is TGTGCCAGCAGCCTAGGACTAGCGGGAGGTGATACGCAGTATTTT.

CDR3 loop: CASSFQGTPTQAFF. The CDR3 coding sequence is TGTGCCAGCAGCTTTCAGGGTACCCCAACCCAAGCTTTCTTT. The chain uses TRBV11-2 and TRBJ1-1; tentatively, D is TRBD1 (5 bases). V was trimmed by 3 bases and J by 9 bases, leaving 17 bases between them. Germline CDR1 is SGHAT and CDR2 is FQNNGV. The CDR3 covers 14 residues.

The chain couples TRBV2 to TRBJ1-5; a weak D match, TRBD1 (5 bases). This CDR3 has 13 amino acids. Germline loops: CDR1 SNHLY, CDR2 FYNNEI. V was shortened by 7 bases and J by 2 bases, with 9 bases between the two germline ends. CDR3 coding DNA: TGTGCCAGCATAGGGGTTGGCAATCAGCCCCAGCATTTT. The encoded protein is CASIGVGNQPQHF.

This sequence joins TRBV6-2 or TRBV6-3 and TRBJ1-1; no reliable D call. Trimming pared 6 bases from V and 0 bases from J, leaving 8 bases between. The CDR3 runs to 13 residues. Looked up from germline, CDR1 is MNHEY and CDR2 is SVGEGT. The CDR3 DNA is TGTGCCAGCAGCCAACGATTGAACACTGAAGCTTTCTTT. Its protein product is CASSQRLNTEAFF.

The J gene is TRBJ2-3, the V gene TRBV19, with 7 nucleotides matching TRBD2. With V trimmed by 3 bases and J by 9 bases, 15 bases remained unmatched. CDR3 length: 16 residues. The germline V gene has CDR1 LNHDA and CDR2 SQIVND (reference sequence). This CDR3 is CASSIRLTSSGVTQYF. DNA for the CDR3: TGTGCCAGTAGTATTCGCTTGACTAGCTCCGGGGTCACGCAGTATTTT.

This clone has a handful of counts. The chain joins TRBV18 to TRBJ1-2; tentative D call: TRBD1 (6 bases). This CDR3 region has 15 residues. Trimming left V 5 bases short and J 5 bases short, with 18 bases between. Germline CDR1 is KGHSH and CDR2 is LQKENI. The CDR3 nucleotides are TGTGCCAGCTCAGGGGAGACAGGATCGGCATATGGCTACACCTTC. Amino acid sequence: CASSGETGSAYGYTF. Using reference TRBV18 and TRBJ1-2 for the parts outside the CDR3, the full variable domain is NAGVMQNPRHLVRRRGQEARLRCSPMKGHSHVYWYRQLPEEGLKFMVYLQKENIIDESGMPKERFSAEFPKEGPSILRIQQVVRGDSAAYFCASSGETGSAYGYTFGSGTRLTVV.

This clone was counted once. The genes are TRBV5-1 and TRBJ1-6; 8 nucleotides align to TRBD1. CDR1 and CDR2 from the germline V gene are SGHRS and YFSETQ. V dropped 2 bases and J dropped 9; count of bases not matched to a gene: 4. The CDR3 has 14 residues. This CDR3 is CASSFQGASSPLHF. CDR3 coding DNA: TGCGCCAGCAGCTTCCAGGGGGCAAGTTCACCCCTCCACTTT.

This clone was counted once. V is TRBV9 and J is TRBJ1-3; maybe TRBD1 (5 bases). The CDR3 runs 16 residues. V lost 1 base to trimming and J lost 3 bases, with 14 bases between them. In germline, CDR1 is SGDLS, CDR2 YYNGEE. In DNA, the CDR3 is TGTGCCAGCAGCGTAAGGGACGGCCGCTTTGGAAACACCATATATTTT. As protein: CASSVRDGRFGNTIYF.

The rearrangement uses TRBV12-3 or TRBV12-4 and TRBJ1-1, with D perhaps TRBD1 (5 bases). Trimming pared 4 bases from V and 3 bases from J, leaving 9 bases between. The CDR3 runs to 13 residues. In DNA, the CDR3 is TGTGCCAGCAGTTGGGGGGGGGACACTGAAGCTTTCTTT. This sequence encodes CASSWGGDTEAFF.

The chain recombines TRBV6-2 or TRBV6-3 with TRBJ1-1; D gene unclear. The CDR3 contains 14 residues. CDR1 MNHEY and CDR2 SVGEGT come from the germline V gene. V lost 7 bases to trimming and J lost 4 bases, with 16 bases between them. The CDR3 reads CASNPAGKITEAFF. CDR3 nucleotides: TGTGCCAGCAACCCAGCGGGGAAGATCACTGAAGCTTTCTTT.

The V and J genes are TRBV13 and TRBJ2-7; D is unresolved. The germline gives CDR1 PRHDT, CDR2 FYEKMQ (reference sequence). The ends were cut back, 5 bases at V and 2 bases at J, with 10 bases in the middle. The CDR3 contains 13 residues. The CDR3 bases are TGTGCCAGCAGCCCGGGCAACCCCTACGAGCAGTACGTC. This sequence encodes CASSPGNPYEQYV.

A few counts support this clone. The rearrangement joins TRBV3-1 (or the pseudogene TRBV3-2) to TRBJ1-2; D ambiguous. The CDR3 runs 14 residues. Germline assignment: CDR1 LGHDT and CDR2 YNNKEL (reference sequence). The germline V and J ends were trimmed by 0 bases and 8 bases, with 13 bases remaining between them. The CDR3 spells CASSQDHVRWGYTF. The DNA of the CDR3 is TGTGCCAGCAGCCAAGATCATGTCCGATGGGGCTACACCTTC.